Below, 15 T cell receptor beta chains from the same sample are listed, as sequenced in a study of T cell responses to AZD1222 COVID-19 vaccine. The protocol was immunoSEQ multiplex PCR, while the TCRdb copy is restricted to in-frame clones and leaves out a portion. The repertoire holds over 100,000 clones, over 90% seen once, with around 7% in the top ten. The source material was peripheral blood, sampled on day 0 of AZD1222 vaccination. These receptor sequences come from an adult in good health.

The chain has TRBV5-6 and TRBJ2-7, with D possibly being TRBD1 (5 bases). V was trimmed by 4 bases and J by 7 bases, leaving 18 bases between them. The V gene's germline CDR1 is SGHDT and CDR2 YYEEEE. The CDR3 has 14 amino acids. CDR3: CASSPRPPGKEQYF. As DNA, the CDR3 is TGTGCCAGCAGCCCCCGACCCCCAGGGAAGGAGCAGTACTTC.

V gene TRBV11-1 combines with J gene TRBJ2-7, with TRBD1 matching over 10 bases. The CDR3 totals 15 residues. CDR1 SGHAT and CDR2 FQDESV come from the germline V gene (reference sequence). V gave up 5 bases and J gave up 6 bases; unmatched junction bases: 10. The CDR3 DNA follows: TGTGCCAGCAGCCAAAGGGGGACAGGGGAGGCCGAGCAGTACTTC. Encoded protein: CASSQRGTGEAEQYF.

The chain couples TRBV30 to TRBJ2-7; 9 nucleotides agree with TRBD1. CDR3 length: 14 amino acids. V shed 3 bases, J shed 4 bases, and the junction held 7 bases outside the gene matches. Germline V CDR1 and CDR2: GTSNPN, SVGIG (reference sequence). CDR3 in amino acids: CAWSYGTGKYEQYF. CDR3 sequence (DNA): TGTGCCTGGAGCTACGGGACAGGGAAGTACGAGCAGTACTTC.

The J gene is TRBJ1-2, the V gene TRBV6-6; TRBD1 is a possible D gene (5 bases). The CDR3 is 13 amino acids. V lost 4 bases and J 4 bases, leaving 10 bases between the germline ends. Germline assignment: CDR1 MNHNY and CDR2 SVGAGI (reference sequence). CDR3 DNA: TGTGCCAGCAGTTCCACAGGCTCCTATGGCTACACCTTC. It translates to CASSSTGSYGYTF.

The chain uses TRBV14 and TRBJ1-3; D is unclear. V lost 4 bases and J 3 bases, leaving 7 bases between the germline ends. This CDR3 region has 13 residues. Germline V gives CDR1 SGHDN, CDR2 FVKESK. The CDR3 nucleotides read TGTGCCAGCAGCCTGGGAATTGGAAACACCATATATTTT. Translation: CASSLGIGNTIYF.

This chain connects TRBV28 to TRBJ2-2; 10 nucleotides match TRBD1. The germline V gene encodes CDR1 MDHEN and CDR2 SYDVKM. The V and J ends lost 4 bases and 4 bases, in that order; junction bases with no gene match: 6. This CDR3 region has 16 residues. The CDR3 spells CASSSDRGRITGELFF. CDR3 DNA: TGTGCCAGCAGTTCAGACAGGGGGCGGATCACCGGGGAGCTGTTTTTT.

This sequence joins TRBV7-6 and TRBJ1-1, with D possibly being TRBD1 (5 bases). Trimming left V 3 bases short and J 1 base short, with 6 bases between. CDR3 length equals 13 residues. Germline loops: CDR1 SGHVS, CDR2 FNYEAQ. CDR3 region: CASSLGRNTEAFF. As DNA, the CDR3 is TGTGCCAGCAGCTTGGGGCGGAACACTGAAGCTTTCTTT.

This chain joins TRBV4-3 and TRBJ2-4, with a weak D call TRBD1 (5 bases). The CDR3 runs 14 residues. The V end lost 0 bases, the J end lost 8 bases, and 11 bases lay between the germline ends. CDR1 is LGHNA and CDR2 is YSLEER in the germline V gene. The CDR3 here is CASSQEVRVDIQYF. In nucleotides, the CDR3 is TGCGCCAGCAGCCAAGAGGTCAGGGTCGACATTCAGTACTTC.

The V and J genes are TRBV30 and TRBJ1-1; D is unresolved. Trimming pared 4 bases from V and 4 bases from J, leaving 19 bases between. Germline V lookup: CDR1 GTSNPN, CDR2 SVGIG (reference sequence). This CDR3 has 15 amino acids. The CDR3 DNA reads TGTGCCTGGAATCACCCGAGGGCACCGGGCACTGAAGCTTTCTTT. Its protein is CAWNHPRAPGTEAFF.

CDR3 amino acids: CAWNTGAGETQYF. CDR3 DNA: TGTGCCTGGAACACAGGGGCGGGAGAGACCCAGTACTTC. The chain combines TRBV30 with TRBJ2-5; 7 bases are shared with TRBD1. Trimming removed 4 bases from V and 4 bases from J; junction bases left unmatched: 6. Germline CDR1 GTSNPN, CDR2 SVGIG (reference sequence). The CDR3 is 13 residues long.

The J gene is TRBJ2-1, the V gene TRBV5-1; 8 bases match TRBD2. V dropped 0 bases and J dropped 1; count of bases not matched to a gene: 6. Germline V gene sequence: CDR1 SGHRS, CDR2 YFSETQ. This CDR3 has 17 residues. CDR3 in amino acids: CASSLVSGTYSYNEQFF. The CDR3 DNA sequence: TGCGCCAGCAGCTTGGTTAGCGGGACTTATTCCTACAATGAGCAGTTCTTC.

The gene calls are TRBV21-1 and TRBJ2-7; TRBD2 is the table's D call, not checked against the DNA. TRBV21-1 is a listed pseudogene. CDR3 length: 16 amino acids. As DNA, the CDR3 is TGTGCCAGCAGCAAAGCGGTACTGTGGGAGGTCTACGAGCAGTACTTC. Amino acids: CASSKAVLWEVYEQYF.

This clone was recorded only once. V gene TRBV7-9 combines with J gene TRBJ2-1; no definite D call. Trimming shortened V by 7 bases and J by 2 bases, and 9 bases separated the two germline ends. Germline CDR1 and CDR2: SEHNR and FQNEAQ (reference sequence). The CDR3 runs to 13 residues. The DNA of the CDR3 is TGTGCCAGCATCAAGTCCACCTACAATGAGCAGTTCTTC. Protein product: CASIKSTYNEQFF. The full variable domain, rest sourced from reference TRBV7-9 and TRBJ2-1, is DTGVSQNPRHKITKRGQNVTFRCDPISEHNRLYWYRQTLGQGPEFLTYFQNEAQLEKSRLLSDRFSAERPKGSFSTLEIQRTEQGDSAMYLCASIKSTYNEQFFGPGTRLTVL.

The V gene is TRBV28, the J gene TRBJ1-6, with D unclear. Deletions cut 2 bases from V and 7 bases from J, with 12 bases between. In germline, CDR1 is MDHEN, CDR2 SYDVKM. The CDR3 sequence is 15 residues long. CDR3 nucleotide sequence: TGTGCCAGCAGTTTAGGTGGGGTTGGGAATTCACCCCTCCACTTT. This translates into CASSLGGVGNSPLHF.

J is TRBJ1-1 and V is TRBV9; D remains ambiguous. Trimming stripped 2 bases from V and 1 base from J, with 12 bases between. This CDR3 is built from 15 residues. From germline, CDR1 is SGDLS and CDR2 YYNGEE. The CDR3 sequence is CASSVIAEGNTEAFF. CDR3 nucleotide sequence: TGTGCCAGCAGCGTTATTGCAGAAGGGAACACTGAAGCTTTCTTT.